The 10 T cell receptor beta chains given below trace back to one sample, sequenced in a study of T-cell reconstitution after alpha-beta-depleted transplantation in children. Unique molecular identifiers were incorporated into the prepared TCRbeta library. TCRdb used MiXCR to reprocess the PCR reads, holding one entry per CDR3 protein. In the table there are hundreds of thousands of distinct CDR3 sequences, around 16% of which are singletons. Sequencing was performed on PBMCs, mostly from graft donor cells, taken 360 days after TCRalphabeta/CD19-depleted stem cell transplant. These receptor sequences come from a boy under two years old who had a stem cell transplant for Wiskott-Aldrich syndrome, so the T cells may come from the graft donor.

This clonotype has only a few counts. This sequence joins TRBV5-1 and TRBJ1-1, with a possible D match to TRBD1 (6 bases). V was cut by 3 bases and J by 1 base, with 10 bases left in between. The germline V gene has CDR1 SGHRS and CDR2 YFSETQ. CDR3 size: 14 residues. CDR3 residues: CASSSIQGNTEAFF. The CDR3 region has the DNA TGCGCCAGCAGCTCCATACAGGGGAACACTGAAGCTTTCTTT. The full variable domain, its missing parts supplied by reference TRBV5-1 and TRBJ1-1, is KAGVTQTPRYLIKTRGQQVTLSCSPISGHRSVSWYQQTPGQGLQFLFEYFSETQRNKGNFPGRFSGRQFSNSRSEMNVSTLELGDSALYLCASSSIQGNTEAFFGQGTRLTVV.

This clonotype was counted between two and nine times. This chain joins TRBV7-9 and TRBJ2-7, with D perhaps being TRBD1 or TRBD2 (6 bases each). CDR1 SEHNR and CDR2 FQNEAQ come from the germline V gene (reference sequence). CDR3 length: 16 amino acids. Trimming took 2 bases from V and 6 from J, leaving 20 bases between them. The chain's CDR3 is CASSLTQLEGGSEQYF. CDR3 coding DNA: TGTGCCAGCAGCTTAACCCAGTTAGAGGGGGGAAGCGAGCAGTACTTC.

In its sample, this clonotype was seen a few times. The J gene is TRBJ2-3, the V gene TRBV12-5; TRBD1 matches 8 bases. Germline CDR1 LGHNT, CDR2 FRNRAP. J lost 0 bases, V lost 6 bases, and 5 bases had no gene match. This CDR3 is 15 amino acids long. The CDR3 here is CASGSGQVSTDTQYF. In nucleotides, the CDR3 is TGTGCTAGTGGATCGGGACAGGTTAGCACAGATACGCAGTATTTT.

This clonotype has a handful of counts. The chain uses TRBV27 and TRBJ2-1; D might be TRBD2 (6 bases). This CDR3 contains 15 residues. CDR1 MNHEY and CDR2 SMNVEV come from the germline V gene (reference sequence). V lost 8 bases, J lost 6 bases, and 20 bases lay in between. The CDR3 region is CASQNIIAATNEQFF. The CDR3 DNA reads TGTGCCAGCCAAAATATTATAGCGGCGACCAATGAGCAGTTCTTC.

This clonotype was picked up many times. The chain links TRBV12-3 or TRBV12-4 to TRBJ2-7; 7 bases align to TRBD1. The CDR3 is 13 residues long. Unmatched junction bases numbered 3, after V lost 4 bases and J lost 3 bases. CDR3 nucleotide sequence: TGTGCCAGCAGTTACCGGGACAGCTACGAGCAGTACTTC. Translating gives CASSYRDSYEQYF.

The V and J genes are TRBV7-3 and TRBJ2-1; no reliable D call. This CDR3 region has 18 residues. The V end was cut by 10 bases, the J end by 6 bases, with 31 bases between. CDR1 and CDR2 (germline): SGHTA, FQGTGA. CDR3 coding DNA: TGTGCCATCAGTTTGAATGCCGGTTGGTTGGCTAATCGCAATGAGCAGTTCTTC. Translation: CAISLNAGWLANRNEQFF.

V usage is TRBV20-1 and J usage is TRBJ1-5; 8 bases line up with TRBD1. The CDR3 contains 14 residues. Trimming cost V 1 base and J 4 bases; bases outside gene matches: 3. CDR1 DFQATT and CDR2 SNEGSKA come from the germline V gene (reference sequence). The CDR3 region is CSARGQGLNQPQHF. The CDR3, as DNA: TGCAGTGCTAGAGGACAGGGGCTTAATCAGCCCCAGCATTTT.

In this sample, this clonotype turned up a few times. The rearrangement uses TRBV10-3 and TRBJ2-5; 11 bases match TRBD2. The CDR3 runs to 14 residues. CDR1 ENHRY and CDR2 SYGVKD come from the germline V gene. Losses at the gene ends were 6 bases for V and 5 bases for J; bases not matched to a gene: 5. CDR3 coding DNA: TGTGCCATCAGCCTAGCGGGGGGTAGTGAGACCCAGTACTTC. This gives the protein CAISLAGGSETQYF.

The chain is built from TRBV20-1 and TRBJ2-5; 9 bases match TRBD1. The trim removed 8 bases at V and 3 bases at J, leaving 7 bases unmatched. The CDR3 runs to 13 residues. CDR1 and CDR2 from the germline V gene are DFQATT and SNEGSKA (reference sequence). The CDR3 region is CSPNRGPEETQYF. The DNA of the CDR3 is TGCAGTCCGAACAGGGGGCCTGAAGAGACCCAGTACTTC.

The gene calls are TRBV5-4 and TRBJ2-1; TRBD1 matches 7 bases. This CDR3 is 15 amino acids long. Germline lookup yields CDR1 SGHNT and CDR2 YYREEE (reference sequence). With V trimmed by 10 bases and J by 1 base, 11 bases remained unmatched. This chain's CDR3 is CASQRQGLSYNEQFF. CDR3 bases: TGTGCCTCTCAGCGACAGGGCCTATCCTACAATGAGCAGTTCTTC.